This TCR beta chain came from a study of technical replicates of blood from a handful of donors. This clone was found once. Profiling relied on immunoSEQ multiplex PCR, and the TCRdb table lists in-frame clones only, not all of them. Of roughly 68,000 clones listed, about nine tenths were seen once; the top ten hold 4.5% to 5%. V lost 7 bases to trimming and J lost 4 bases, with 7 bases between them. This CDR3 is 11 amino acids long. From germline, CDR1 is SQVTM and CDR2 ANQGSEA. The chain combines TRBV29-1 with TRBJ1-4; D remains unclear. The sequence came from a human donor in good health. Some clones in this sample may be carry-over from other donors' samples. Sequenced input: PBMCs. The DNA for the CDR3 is TGCAGCGCCGCAGATAATGAAAAACTGTTTTTT. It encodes CSAADNEKLFF.